In this sample, the clone carrying this T cell receptor beta chain turned up many times. The antigen is unknown. Libraries of TCR beta came from quantitative 5'-RACE with molecular barcodes. TCRdb passed the 5' RACE reads through MiXCR, listing each CDR3 protein once. The sample yields 500,000 or so distinct CDR3 sequences, roughly 5% seen once. These data belong to a study of CD8 T cells in ankylosing spondylitis. Study-wide results and caveats: The disease-linked clones had a CD8+ phenotype and low blood frequencies. Several of the motif variants were reported before in synovial fluid and blood from reactive arthritis. Seemingly characteristic of ankylosing spondylitis blood was a TCR beta motif consisting of several highly homologous variants.

This CDR3 spans 15 amino acids. With V trimmed by 3 bases and J by 6 bases, 12 bases remained unmatched. Germline V CDR1 and CDR2: SGHNT, YYREEE (reference sequence). The chain links TRBV5-4 to TRBJ2-7; TRBD2 agrees at 7 bases. The sample taken for sequencing was blood, either unsorted or a sorted T cell fraction (not recorded which). The sequence was collected from a male donor with ankylosing spondylitis. CDR3 nucleotides: TGTGCCAGCAGCTCCCAGTGGGGCGGGAGAGGCGAGCAGTACTTC. This encodes CASSSQWGGRGEQYF.